This is a list of T cell receptor beta chains from one sample in a study of blood T cell repertoires in COVID-19. Using immunoSEQ multiplex PCR, the repertoire was profiled, and TCRdb retains in-frame clones only, with some absent. The sample lists under 130,000 clones, approximately 90% occurring once. Sequenced material: peripheral blood. The receptors were sampled from an elderly woman with acute or convalescent COVID-19. The CDR3 runs from the conserved cysteine through the conserved F or W. A D gene is named only where the DNA matches it firmly.

TRBV6-5	.	TRBJ2-5	12	CASSYSRETQYF
TRBV3-1/TRBV3-2	.	TRBJ1-3	16	CASSKWTVVSGNTIYF
TRBV5-1	TRBD2	TRBJ2-3	14	CASRAGGFTDTQYF
TRBV28	TRBD1	TRBJ1-4	15	CASRLGPGGREKLFF
TRBV4-1	.	TRBJ1-1	15	CASSQEGALGTEAFF
TRBV2	.	TRBJ2-7	14	CASRGGWGGSEQYF
TRBV9	.	TRBJ1-6	14	CASSAQGNYSPLHF
TRBV6-4	.	TRBJ2-2	13	CASTQGLTGELFF
TRBV7-6	.	TRBJ2-5	13	CASSFGRFETQYF
TRBV11-2	.	TRBJ2-1	16	CASSRTAKPIYNEQFF
TRBV27	.	TRBJ1-4	16	CASSSKSTGQNEKLFF
TRBV7-8	.	TRBJ1-2	14	CASSLDRLNYGYTF
TRBV10-3	.	TRBJ2-7	16	CAISGEAGTITYEQYF
TRBV29-1	.	TRBJ1-1	14	CSVEGQAMNTEAFF
TRBV9	TRBD2	TRBJ2-1	15	CASSVLAGRYNEQFF
TRBV4-1	TRBD2	TRBJ2-1	16	CASSQNLAGPPNEQFF
TRBV10-3	TRBD1	TRBJ2-2	14	CAIRDRGQAGELFF
TRBV4-1	.	TRBJ1-5	15	CASSQEGARNQPQHF
TRBV18	.	TRBJ2-7	14	CASSPPTLSNEQYF
TRBV6-6	.	TRBJ2-1	14	CASSYSSQGLEQFF
TRBV2	.	TRBJ1-5	15	CASRAQGMDNQPQHF
TRBV29-1	.	TRBJ2-7	14	CSVGYSQGPYEQYF
TRBV5-1	.	TRBJ1-4	16	CASSLALPGVDEKLFF
TRBV11-2	TRBD1	TRBJ1-1	16	CASSPGTGVSNTEAFF
TRBV7-9	TRBD1	TRBJ2-1	15	CASSLGQGAYNEQFF
TRBV15	TRBD2	TRBJ2-5	17	CATSRDLAGGRWETQYF
TRBV6-1	TRBD1	TRBJ1-2	14	CASSEASGGYGYTF
TRBV4-1	.	TRBJ2-7	13	CASSQAPGFEQYF
TRBV27	.	TRBJ2-3	18	CASSRSSGGRISTDTQYF
TRBV28	.	TRBJ1-2	15	CASSLSLVVGGGYTF
TRBV7-4	.	TRBJ1-5	18	CASSLRLGFPHFYQPQHF
TRBV28	.	TRBJ1-5	13	CASRDYSNQPQHF
TRBV3-1/TRBV3-2	TRBD2	TRBJ2-2	15	CASSFSGGLSGELFF
TRBV18	.	TRBJ2-7	13	CASSPAGGSEQYF
TRBV27	.	TRBJ2-2	16	CASSSNLGVGTGELFF
TRBV5-1	.	TRBJ2-7	15	CASSLGTDINYEQYF
TRBV7-2	.	TRBJ1-1	14	CASSATGSGTEAFF
TRBV27	TRBD1	TRBJ1-1	18	CASSFNRVAGGAYTEAFF
TRBV14	.	TRBJ1-6	15	CASSQDHGGGSPLHF
TRBV2	TRBD1	TRBJ1-2	16	CASSPGQGTANYGYTF
TRBV4-3	.	TRBJ1-2	17	CASSQDPRVLGSYGYTF
TRBV28	TRBD1	TRBJ1-5	18	CATRLDVVWDSKNQPQHF
TRBV9	.	TRBJ1-2	14	CASSVAGQNYGYTF
TRBV24-1	.	TRBJ2-3	15	CATSDLGEGVPTQYF
TRBV11-2	.	TRBJ2-3	15	CASSLLALSTDTQYF
TRBV3-1/TRBV3-2	.	TRBJ1-2	14	CASSQDRTAYGYTF
TRBV19	TRBD1	TRBJ1-1	16	CASSIGTGHANTEAFF